This T cell receptor (beta chain) emerged from a study of cytomegalovirus exposure and HLA in healthy donors. Findings and caveats of the study: Rarity held for most TCR sequences, but there were some public TCRs that occurred in many donors.

Notes on this clone: The target antigen is unknown.

13 Jbeta primers and 60 Vbeta primers were used for the PCR. The assay was immunoSEQ multiplex PCR, and TCRdb's table has in-frame clones only and misses some. Among tens of thousands of clones listed, 80% to 90% were seen once. Trimming stripped 4 bases from V and 0 bases from J, with 22 bases between. CDR3 length equals 19 residues. Germline lookup yields CDR1 SGHDN and CDR2 FVKESK. The chain joins TRBV14 to TRBJ2-1; no definite D call. The sample taken for sequencing was PBMCs. This receptor was taken from a woman aged 18-35 years in good health and CMV-seropositive. The CDR3 coding sequence is TGTGCCAGCAGCCGTACTGAGTATGGAGTCCCTATCTCCTACAATGAGCAGTTCTTC. It codes for CASSRTEYGVPISYNEQFF.